The TCR beta chain described here comes from a study of T cell changes during pregnancy in multiple sclerosis. This CDR3 is built from 12 residues. Method: immunoSEQ multiplex PCR; TCRdb's copy keeps in-frame clones and lacks some. Among fewer than 95,000 clones listed, 90% to 95% were seen once. This sample comprised peripheral blood, obtained in the first trimester of pregnancy. V and J are TRBV21-1 and TRBJ2-7; the DNA was not used to check the table's D call, TRBD1. TRBV21-1 is labeled a pseudogene. The origin of this receptor is a female donor with multiple sclerosis, enrolled in a pregnancy study. The CDR3 reads CASRQGAQEQYF. As DNA, the CDR3 is TGTGCCAGCCGACAGGGGGCGCAAGAGCAGTACTTC.